This T cell receptor (beta chain) was observed in a study of T cells in women clearing cervical HPV infection. In the study overall: Donors had HPV16-related CIN3 or worse; 2 had invasive cancer.

Libraries were prepared by immunoSEQ multiplex PCR; TCRdb keeps only in-frame clonotypes and omits some of them. This repertoire includes tens of thousands of clones. About this clone: The read ends 3 residues early relative to the CDR3; the germline J gene fills the gap.

In germline, CDR1 is LGHNT, CDR2 FRNRAP. The length of the CDR3 is 16 residues. Trimming cost V 0 bases and J 5 bases; bases outside gene matches: 7. The source material was blood buffy coat. The chain links TRBV12-5 to TRBJ1-5, with 7 bases matching TRBD1. The TCR originated in a woman between 18 and 70 years old with a cervical HPV16 infection that either progressed to CIN3+ or cleared (not recorded which). The DNA read from the CDR3 is TGTGCTAGTGGTTTGGTACTGGCAGGGGGATATCAGCCC. Amino acids: CASGLVLAGGYQP. The complete CDR3 reads CASGLVLAGGYQPQHF.